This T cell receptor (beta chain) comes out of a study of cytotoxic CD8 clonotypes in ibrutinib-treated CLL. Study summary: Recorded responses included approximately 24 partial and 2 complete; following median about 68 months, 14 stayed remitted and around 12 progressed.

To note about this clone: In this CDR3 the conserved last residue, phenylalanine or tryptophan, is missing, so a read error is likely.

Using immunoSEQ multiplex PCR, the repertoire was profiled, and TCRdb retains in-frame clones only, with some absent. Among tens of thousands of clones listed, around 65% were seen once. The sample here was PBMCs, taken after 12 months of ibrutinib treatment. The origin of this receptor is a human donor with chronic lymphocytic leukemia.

The CDR3 bases are TGTGCCTGGAGTGTACGGAATAGTTATGGCTACACCCTC. This sequence encodes CAWSVRNSYGYTL. The chain combines TRBV30 with TRBJ1-2; D remains unclear. Deletions cut 0 bases from V and 5 bases from J, with 10 bases between. This CDR3 comprises 13 residues. The V gene's germline CDR1 is GTSNPN and CDR2 SVGIG (reference sequence).